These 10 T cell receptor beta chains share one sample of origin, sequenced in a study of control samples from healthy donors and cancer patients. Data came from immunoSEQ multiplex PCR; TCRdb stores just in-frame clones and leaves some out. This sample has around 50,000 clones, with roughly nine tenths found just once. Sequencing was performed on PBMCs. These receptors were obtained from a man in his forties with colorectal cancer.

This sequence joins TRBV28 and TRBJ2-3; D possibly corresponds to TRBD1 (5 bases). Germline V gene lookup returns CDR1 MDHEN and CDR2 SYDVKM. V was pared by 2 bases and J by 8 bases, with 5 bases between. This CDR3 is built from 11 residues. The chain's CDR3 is CASSLRGTQYF. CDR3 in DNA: TGTGCCAGCAGTTTAAGGGGTACGCAGTATTTT. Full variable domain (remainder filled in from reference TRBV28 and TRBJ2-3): DVKVTQSSRYLVKRTGEKVFLECVQDMDHENMFWYRQDPGLGLRLIYFSYDVKMKEKGDIPEGYSVSREKKERFSLILESASTNQTSMYLCASSLRGTQYFGPGTRLTVL.

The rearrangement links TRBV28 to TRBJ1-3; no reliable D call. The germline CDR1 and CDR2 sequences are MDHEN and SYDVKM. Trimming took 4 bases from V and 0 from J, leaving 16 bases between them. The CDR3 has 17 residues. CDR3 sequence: CASSSAPGFFSGNTIYF. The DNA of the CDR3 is TGTGCCAGCAGTTCGGCCCCGGGGTTTTTCTCTGGAAACACCATATATTTT.

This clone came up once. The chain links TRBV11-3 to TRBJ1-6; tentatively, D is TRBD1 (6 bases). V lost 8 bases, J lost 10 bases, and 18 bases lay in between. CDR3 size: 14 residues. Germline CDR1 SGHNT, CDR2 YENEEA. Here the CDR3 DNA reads TGTGCCAGCTCCATCTTGGAGAGGGGGTCACCCCTCCACTTT. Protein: CASSILERGSPLHF.

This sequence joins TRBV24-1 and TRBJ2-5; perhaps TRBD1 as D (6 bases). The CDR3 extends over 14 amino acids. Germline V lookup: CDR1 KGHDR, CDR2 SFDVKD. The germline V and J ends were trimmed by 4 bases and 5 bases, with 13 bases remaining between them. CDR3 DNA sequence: TGTGCCACCAGTGACAACAGGGTCGGGGAGACCCAGTACTTC. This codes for CATSDNRVGETQYF.

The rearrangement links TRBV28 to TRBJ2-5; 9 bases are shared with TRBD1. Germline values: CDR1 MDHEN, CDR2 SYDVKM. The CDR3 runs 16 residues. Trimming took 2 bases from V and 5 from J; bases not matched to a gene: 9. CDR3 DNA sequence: TGTGCCAGCAGTTTACCCGGGACAGGGAAAGGGGAGACCCAGTACTTC. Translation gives CASSLPGTGKGETQYF.

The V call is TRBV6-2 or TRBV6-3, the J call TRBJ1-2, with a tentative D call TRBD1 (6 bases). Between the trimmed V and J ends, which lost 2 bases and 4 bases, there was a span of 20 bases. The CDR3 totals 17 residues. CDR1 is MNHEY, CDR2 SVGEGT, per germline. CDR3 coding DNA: TGTGCCAGCAGTTACGTACAGGGCGACAATCGGATCTATGGCTACACCTTC. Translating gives CASSYVQGDNRIYGYTF.

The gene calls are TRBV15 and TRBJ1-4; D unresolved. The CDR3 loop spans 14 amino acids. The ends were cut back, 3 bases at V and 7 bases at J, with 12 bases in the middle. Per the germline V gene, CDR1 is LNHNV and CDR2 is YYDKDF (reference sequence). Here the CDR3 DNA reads TGTGCCACCAGCAGGGCCACAGCGGGTGAAAAACTGTTTTTT. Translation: CATSRATAGEKLFF.

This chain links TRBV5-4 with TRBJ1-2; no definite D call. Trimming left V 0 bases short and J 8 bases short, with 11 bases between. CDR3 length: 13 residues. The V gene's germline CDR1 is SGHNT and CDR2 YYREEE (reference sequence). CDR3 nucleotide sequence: TGTGCCAGCAGCTTGGATAGGGAGGGCGGCTACACCTTC. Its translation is CASSLDREGGYTF.

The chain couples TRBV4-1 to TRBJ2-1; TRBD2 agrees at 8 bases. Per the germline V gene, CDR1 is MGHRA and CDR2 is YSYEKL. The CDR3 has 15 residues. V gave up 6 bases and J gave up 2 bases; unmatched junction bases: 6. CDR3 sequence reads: CASRGAGLAYNEQFF. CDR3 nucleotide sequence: TGCGCCAGCAGGGGAGCGGGACTAGCCTACAATGAGCAGTTCTTC.

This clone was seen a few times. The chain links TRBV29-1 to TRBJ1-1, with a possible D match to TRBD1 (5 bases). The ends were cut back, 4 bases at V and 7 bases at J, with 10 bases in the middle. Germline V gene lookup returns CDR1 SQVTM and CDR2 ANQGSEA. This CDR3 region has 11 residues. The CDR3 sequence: CSVGGVGEAFF. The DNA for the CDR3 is TGCAGCGTTGGAGGGGTAGGTGAAGCTTTCTTT.